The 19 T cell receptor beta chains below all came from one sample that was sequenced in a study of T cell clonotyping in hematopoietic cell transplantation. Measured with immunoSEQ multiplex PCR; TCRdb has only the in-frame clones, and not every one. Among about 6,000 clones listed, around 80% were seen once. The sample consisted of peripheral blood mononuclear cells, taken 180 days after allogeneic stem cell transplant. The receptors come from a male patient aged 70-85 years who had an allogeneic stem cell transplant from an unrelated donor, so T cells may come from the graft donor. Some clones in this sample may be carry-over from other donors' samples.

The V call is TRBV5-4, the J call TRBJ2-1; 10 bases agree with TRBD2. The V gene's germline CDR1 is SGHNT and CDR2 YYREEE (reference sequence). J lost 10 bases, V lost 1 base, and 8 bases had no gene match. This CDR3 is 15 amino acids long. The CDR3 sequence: CASSLPSSGSYEQFF. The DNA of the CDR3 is TGTGCCAGCAGCTTGCCGTCTAGCGGGAGTTACGAGCAGTTCTTC. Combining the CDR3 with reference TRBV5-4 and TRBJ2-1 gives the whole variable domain ETGVTQSPTHLIKTRGQQVTLRCSSQSGHNTVSWYQQALGQGPQFIFQYYREEENGRGNFPPRFSGLQFPNYSSELNVNALELDDSALYLCASSLPSSGSYEQFFGPGTRLTVL.

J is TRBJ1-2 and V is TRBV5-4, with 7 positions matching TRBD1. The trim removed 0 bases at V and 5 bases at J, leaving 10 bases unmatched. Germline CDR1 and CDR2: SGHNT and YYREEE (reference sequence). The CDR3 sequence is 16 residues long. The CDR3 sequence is CASSLGSGQPSYGYTF. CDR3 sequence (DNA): TGTGCCAGCAGCTTGGGCTCGGGACAGCCTTCATATGGCTACACCTTC.

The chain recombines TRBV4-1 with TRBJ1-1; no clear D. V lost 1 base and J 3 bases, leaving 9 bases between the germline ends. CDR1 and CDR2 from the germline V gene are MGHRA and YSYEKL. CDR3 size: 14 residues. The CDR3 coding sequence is TGCGCCAGCAGCCAAGTACCCCGGGACACTGAAGCTTTCTTT. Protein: CASSQVPRDTEAFF.

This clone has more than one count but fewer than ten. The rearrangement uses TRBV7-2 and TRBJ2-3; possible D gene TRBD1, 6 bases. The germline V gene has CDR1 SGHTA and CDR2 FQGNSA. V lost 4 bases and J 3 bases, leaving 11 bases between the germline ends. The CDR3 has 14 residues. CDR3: CASSSQTGTDTQYF. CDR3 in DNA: TGTGCCAGCAGCTCCCAAACAGGGACAGATACGCAGTATTTT.

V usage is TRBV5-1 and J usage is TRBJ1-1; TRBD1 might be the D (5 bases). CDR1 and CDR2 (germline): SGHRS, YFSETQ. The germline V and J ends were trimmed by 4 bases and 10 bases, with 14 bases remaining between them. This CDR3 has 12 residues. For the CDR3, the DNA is TGCGCCAGCAGCCCTCCAGGGCTTGGAGCTTTCTTT. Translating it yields CASSPPGLGAFF.

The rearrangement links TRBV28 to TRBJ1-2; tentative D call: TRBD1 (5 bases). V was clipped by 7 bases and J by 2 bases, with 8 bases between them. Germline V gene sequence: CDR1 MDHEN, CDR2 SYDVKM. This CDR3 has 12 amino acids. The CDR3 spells CASIQGNYGYTF. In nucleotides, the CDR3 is TGTGCCAGCATCCAGGGAAACTATGGCTACACCTTC.

The CDR3 region is CASSLTGANVLTF. The CDR3 region has the DNA TGTGCCAGCAGCTTAACTGGGGCCAACGTCCTGACTTTC. The J gene is TRBJ2-6, the V gene TRBV7-9; no definite D call. CDR3 length equals 13 residues. The germline CDR1 and CDR2 sequences are SEHNR and FQNEAQ (reference sequence). V was cut by 2 bases and J by 2 bases, with 1 base left in between.

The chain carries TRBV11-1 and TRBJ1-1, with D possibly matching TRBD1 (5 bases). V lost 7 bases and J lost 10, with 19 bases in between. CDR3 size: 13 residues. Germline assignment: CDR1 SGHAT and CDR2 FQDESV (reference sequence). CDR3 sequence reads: CASTAGAGLGAFF. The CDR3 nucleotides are TGTGCCAGCACCGCAGGTGCGGGACTGGGAGCTTTCTTT. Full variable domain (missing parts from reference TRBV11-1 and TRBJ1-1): EAEVAQSPRYKITEKSQAVAFWCDPISGHATLYWYRQILGQGPELLVQFQDESVVDDSQLPKDRFSAERLKGVDSTLKIQPAELGDSAMYLCASTAGAGLGAFFGQGTRLTVV.

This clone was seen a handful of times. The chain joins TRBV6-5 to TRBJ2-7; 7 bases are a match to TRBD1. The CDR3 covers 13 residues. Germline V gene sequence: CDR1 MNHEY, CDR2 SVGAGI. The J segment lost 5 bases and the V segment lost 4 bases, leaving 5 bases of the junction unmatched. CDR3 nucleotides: TGTGCCAGCAGTTCCGACGACAGGGACGAGCAGTACTTC. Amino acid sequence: CASSSDDRDEQYF.

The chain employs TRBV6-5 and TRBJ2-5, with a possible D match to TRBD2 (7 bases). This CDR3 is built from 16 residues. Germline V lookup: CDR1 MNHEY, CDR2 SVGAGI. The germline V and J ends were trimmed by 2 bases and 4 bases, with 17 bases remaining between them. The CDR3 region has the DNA TGTGCCAGCAGTTACCGTGGCAGGGGAGGGGGAGAGACCCAGTACTTC. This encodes CASSYRGRGGGETQYF.

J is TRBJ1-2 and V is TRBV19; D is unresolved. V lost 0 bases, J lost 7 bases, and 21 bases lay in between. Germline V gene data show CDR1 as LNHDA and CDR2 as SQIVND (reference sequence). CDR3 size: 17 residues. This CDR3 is CASSIDGIVAFPSGYTF. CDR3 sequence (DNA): TGTGCCAGTAGTATAGACGGTATCGTGGCTTTCCCGTCTGGCTACACCTTC.

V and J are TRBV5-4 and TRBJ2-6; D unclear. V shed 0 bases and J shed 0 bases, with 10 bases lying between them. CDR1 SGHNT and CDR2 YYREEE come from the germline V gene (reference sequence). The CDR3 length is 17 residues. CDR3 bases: TGTGCCAGCAGCTTGGACGGAGTAACCTCTGGGGCCAACGTCCTGACTTTC. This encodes CASSLDGVTSGANVLTF.

CDR3: CSVVGQGQETQYF. CDR3 nucleotide sequence: TGCAGCGTCGTAGGACAGGGCCAAGAGACCCAGTACTTC. The chain has TRBV29-1 and TRBJ2-5; 8 positions match TRBD1. Germline CDR1 reads SQVTM; CDR2 reads ANQGSEA. J was trimmed by 1 base and V by 6 bases; bases with no gene match: 4. This CDR3 has 13 residues.

In DNA, the CDR3 is TGTGCCTGGAAAGCTCCCCGGGAGCGATACTCCTACGAGCAGTACTTC. It yields the protein CAWKAPRERYSYEQYF. The gene calls are TRBV30 and TRBJ2-7; TRBD2 is a possible D gene (6 bases). V lost 4 bases and J 0 bases, leaving 19 bases between the germline ends. The CDR3 sequence is 16 residues long. Germline CDR1 reads GTSNPN; CDR2 reads SVGIG (reference sequence).

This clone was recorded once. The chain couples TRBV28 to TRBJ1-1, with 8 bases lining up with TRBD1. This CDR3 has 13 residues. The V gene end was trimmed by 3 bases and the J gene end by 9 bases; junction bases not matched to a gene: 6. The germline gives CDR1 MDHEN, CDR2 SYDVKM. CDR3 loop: CASSFPTGGKAFF. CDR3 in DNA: TGTGCCAGCAGTTTTCCTACAGGGGGAAAAGCTTTCTTT. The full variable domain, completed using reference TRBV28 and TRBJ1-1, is DVKVTQSSRYLVKRTGEKVFLECVQDMDHENMFWYRQDPGLGLRLIYFSYDVKMKEKGDIPEGYSVSREKKERFSLILESASTNQTSMYLCASSFPTGGKAFFGQGTRLTVV.

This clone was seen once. CDR3 sequence reads: CAWSVQENIQYF. The CDR3 DNA is TGTGCCTGGAGTGTACAAGAAAACATTCAGTACTTC. The rearrangement uses TRBV30 and TRBJ2-4; D unresolved. The CDR3 sequence is 12 residues long. The ends were cut back, 0 bases at V and 5 bases at J, with 5 bases in the middle. CDR1 is GTSNPN, CDR2 SVGIG, per germline (reference sequence).

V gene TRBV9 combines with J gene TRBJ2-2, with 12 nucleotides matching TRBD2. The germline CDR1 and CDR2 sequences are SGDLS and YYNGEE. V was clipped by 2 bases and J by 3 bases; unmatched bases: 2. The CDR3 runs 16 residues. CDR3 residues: CASSVRLAGDTGELFF. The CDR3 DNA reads TGTGCCAGCAGCGTTCGACTAGCGGGAGACACCGGGGAGCTGTTTTTT.

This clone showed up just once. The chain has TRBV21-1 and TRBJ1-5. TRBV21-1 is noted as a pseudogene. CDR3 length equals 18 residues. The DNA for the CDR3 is TGTGCCAGCAGCAAATACGGGATAGGTCAGGCCTTCAATCAGCCCCAGCATTTT. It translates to CASSKYGIGQAFNQPQHF.

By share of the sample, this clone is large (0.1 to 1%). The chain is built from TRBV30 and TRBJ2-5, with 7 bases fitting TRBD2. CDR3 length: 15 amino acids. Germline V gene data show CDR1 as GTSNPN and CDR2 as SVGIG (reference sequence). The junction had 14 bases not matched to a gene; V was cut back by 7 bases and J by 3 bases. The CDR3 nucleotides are TGTGCCTCTGCTGAGGCGGGAGATGTCGAAGAGACCCAGTACTTC. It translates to CASAEAGDVEETQYF.